This note documents a single T cell receptor (beta chain) sequence. The antigen remains undetermined. The sample belongs to a study of blood T cells in healthy people across ages. The germline gives CDR1 DFQATT, CDR2 SNEGSKA (reference sequence). CDR3 size: 15 residues. With 3 bases clipped from V and 4 bases from J, the junction kept 5 bases outside the gene matches. Isolation yielded PBMCs, at least 6.5 million per sample, in every case. Findings and caveats of the study: Because donor CMV status was unknown, expanded clonotype changes were possibly confounded. Compared with aged donors, long-lived donors showed fewer expanded clones, suggesting selection.

Primed by a sample-barcoded 5' primer and a J-beta primer mix, a second PCR proceeded for about 6 to 11 cycles. TCRdb recomputed calls from the 5' RACE reads with MiXCR, one row per CDR3 protein. The sample holds approximately 960,000 distinct CDR3 sequences, about 27% seen once. This sample also belongs to another study, concerning T cells of mothers and their children.

The chain combines TRBV20-1 with TRBJ2-1; 11 positions match TRBD2. Material for sequencing was blood. This receptor was obtained from a woman aged 40 to 49 in good health. CDR3 bases: TGCAGTGCTAGCCCCGGGACTAGCGGTTACAATGAGCAGTTCTTC. It is translated as CSASPGTSGYNEQFF.